This TCR beta chain was found in a study of T cells after yellow fever vaccination. J gave up 1 base and V 3 bases, and 4 bases lay outside the gene matches. The CDR3 sequence is 16 residues long. The germline V gene has CDR1 SGDLS and CDR2 YYNGEE. It was through 5'RACE template switching that TCR cDNA was made, with a universal primer site and UMIs added. TCRdb re-analysed the 5' RACE reads in MiXCR, keeping a single row per CDR3 protein. Here the sample spans about 580,000 distinct CDR3 sequences, roughly a sixth being singletons. The receptor's source is a man aged 18 to 29 who received the YFV17D yellow fever vaccine. This material consisted of PBMCs, taken less than 6 days after the first yellow fever vaccination. This chain joins TRBV9 and TRBJ2-5; 12 positions match TRBD1. The chain's CDR3 is CASSEGTGGIQETQYF. In nucleotides, the CDR3 is TGTGCCAGCAGCGAGGGGACAGGGGGCATCCAAGAGACCCAGTACTTC.